This TCR beta chain emerged from a study of Tregs in tolerant kidney transplant recipients. The study, taken as a whole, reports: Donor-specific Treg expansion exceeded global Treg expansion in tolerant patients, suggesting antigen drive. Findings come from small patient numbers and require larger validation. Activated donor B cell expansion appeared to reveal the most relevant donor-specific TCRbeta repertoire.

The assay was immunoSEQ multiplex PCR, and TCRdb's table has in-frame clones only and misses some. The repertoire holds about 52,000 clones, about 90% seen once, with nearly 15% in the top ten. Mixed chimerism was transient after nonmyeloablative marrow transplants from related graft donors. Remarks on this clone: Antigen unknown.

Trimming at V came to 2 bases and at J to 3 bases, leaving 9 bases not matched to a gene. Germline V gives CDR1 MNHEY, CDR2 SVGAGI. The CDR3 runs 16 residues. The sequence came from a human patient who received a combined kidney and bone marrow transplant. Some T cells may be supplied by the graft donor. The specimen comprised CD8+ T cells from blood (PBMCs), sampled 24 months after the transplant. The chain carries TRBV6-5 and TRBJ2-5, with 7 bases aligning to TRBD1. CDR3 DNA: TGTGCCAGCAGTTACCCTAGGGGGCAGGGGGAAGAGACCCAGTACTTC. As protein: CASSYPRGQGEETQYF.